This T cell receptor beta chain was documented in a study of blood T cell repertoires in COVID-19. Here immunoSEQ multiplex PCR was the method, and the copy in TCRdb shows in-frame clones only, minus some. This table has a few hundred thousand clones, roughly nine tenths appearing once. The germline V gene has CDR1 SGHKS and CDR2 YYEKEE (reference sequence). The ends lost 3 bases at V and 5 bases at J; junction bases unmatched: 8. This CDR3 has 14 amino acids. The TCR originated in a woman aged 60-70 years who had recovered from COVID-19. The chain employs TRBV5-5 and TRBJ2-7, with 7 bases aligning to TRBD1. Sequenced material: PBMCs or T cells enriched from blood (not recorded which). The CDR3 here is CASSSPDRVNEQYF. The CDR3 DNA reads as TGTGCCAGCAGCTCACCCGACAGGGTTAACGAGCAGTACTTC.